These 30 T cell receptor beta chains came from one sample sequenced in a study of spatial heterogeneity in lung cancer. Time point denoted: blood at routine non-recurrence follow-up after resection. TCRdb re-called the 5' RACE reads through MiXCR, storing one row per CDR3 protein. The profile shows around 18,000 distinct CDR3 sequences, 9.2% of them singletons. Material: PBMCs, obtained at follow-up. Receptors were obtained from a male donor with early-stage non-small cell lung cancer.

The V gene is TRBV5-6, the J gene TRBJ1-1, with TRBD1 matching over 11 bases. The CDR3 length is 15 residues. The J segment lost 8 bases and the V segment lost 1 base, leaving 7 bases of the junction unmatched. Germline V gene data show CDR1 as SGHDT and CDR2 as YYEEEE. The CDR3 region has the DNA TGTGCCAGCAGCTTGCGGACAGGGGGCGAAAAAGAAGCTTTCTTT. Translating it yields CASSLRTGGEKEAFF.

The sample holds many counts of this clonotype. The rearrangement joins TRBV11-3 to TRBJ2-2; D remains unclear. V was cut by 1 base and J by 6 bases, with 9 bases left in between. The CDR3 sequence is 14 residues long. Germline V gene data show CDR1 as SGHNT and CDR2 as YENEEA. CDR3 in amino acids: CASSLAYMSGELFF. The DNA for the CDR3 is TGTGCCAGCAGCTTAGCTTACATGTCCGGGGAGCTGTTTTTT.

This clonotype has more than one count but fewer than ten. The CDR3: CASSIWTGPYEQYF. Here the CDR3 DNA reads TGTGCCAGTAGTATTTGGACAGGACCCTACGAGCAGTACTTC. The chain joins TRBV19 to TRBJ2-7; 7 positions match TRBD1. Germline-derived CDR1 and CDR2 are LNHDA and SQIVND (reference sequence). J lost 2 bases, V lost 3 bases, and 4 bases had no gene match. This CDR3 contains 14 residues.

This clonotype was observed at least ten times. The chain joins TRBV10-2 to TRBJ2-7; D remains ambiguous. The CDR3 has 16 residues. V shed 0 bases and J shed 3 bases, with 15 bases lying between them. Per germline, CDR1 WSHSY and CDR2 SAAADI. The CDR3 loop is CASSESRWPIDYEQYF. In DNA form, the CDR3 reads TGCGCCAGCAGTGAGTCTCGATGGCCCATTGACTACGAGCAGTACTTC.

The chain is built from TRBV5-1 and TRBJ1-3; D is unclear. The CDR3 is made up of 15 amino acids. V was cut by 2 bases and J by 0 bases, with 9 bases left in between. Germline CDR1 and CDR2: SGHRS and YFSETQ. The CDR3 spells CASSLEGHSGNTIYF. In DNA form, the CDR3 reads TGCGCCAGCAGCTTAGAGGGTCACTCTGGAAACACCATATATTTT.

This clonotype was counted a few times. This CDR3 reads CAGGTENYGYTF. CDR3 DNA: TGTGCCGGGGGGACGGAGAACTATGGCTACACCTTC. The gene calls are TRBV30 and TRBJ1-2, with D possibly matching TRBD1 (5 bases). The CDR3 sequence is 12 residues long. V was clipped by 8 bases and J by 2 bases, with 12 bases between them. The germline V gene has CDR1 GTSNPN and CDR2 SVGIG (reference sequence).

The chain has TRBV4-1 and TRBJ2-4, with 8 bases fitting TRBD2. CDR3 length equals 18 residues. CDR1 is MGHRA, CDR2 YSYEKL, per germline. With 4 bases clipped from V and 0 bases from J, the junction kept 11 bases outside the gene matches. The CDR3 nucleotides read TGCGCCAGCAGCCTGAGGGTAGCGGGAATTGGAGCCAAAAACATTCAGTACTTC. Amino acids: CASSLRVAGIGAKNIQYF.

This clonotype was found many times. This sequence joins TRBV11-2 and TRBJ2-1, with 10 bases fitting TRBD2. With V trimmed by 8 bases and J by 7 bases, 14 bases remained unmatched. Germline CDR1 reads SGHAT; CDR2 reads FQNNGV. The CDR3 extends over 16 amino acids. The CDR3 DNA is TGTGCCAGCCGCCCGCAGAGCGGGGGGGCCGTTAATGAGCAGTTCTTC. The encoded protein is CASRPQSGGAVNEQFF. The entire variable domain, with the rest obtained from reference TRBV11-2 and TRBJ2-1, is as follows: EAGVAQSPRYKIIEKRQSVAFWCNPISGHATLYWYQQILGQGPKLLIQFQNNGVVDDSQLPKDRFSAERLKGVDSTLKIQPAKLEDSAVYLCASRPQSGGAVNEQFFGPGTRLTVL.

This clonotype was counted between two and nine times. The rearrangement joins TRBV6-6 to TRBJ2-7; possible D gene TRBD1, 6 bases. The germline gives CDR1 MNHNY, CDR2 SVGAGI (reference sequence). V shed 7 bases and J shed 0 bases, with 19 bases lying between them. The CDR3 runs 16 residues. In DNA form, the CDR3 reads TGTGCCAGCAACAACCCCTCTCGAGGGGGCTCCTACGAGCAGTACTTC. The encoded protein is CASNNPSRGGSYEQYF.

Worth noting for this clonotype: A much more abundant neighbour one base away suggests this may be a read error. The rearrangement links TRBV5-4 to TRBJ1-4; D gene uncertain. Between the trimmed V and J ends, which lost 0 bases and 7 bases, there was a span of 1 base. The CDR3 contains 11 residues. Germline CDR1 and CDR2: SGHNT and YYREEE (reference sequence). DNA of the CDR3: TGTGCCAGCAGCTTGGGTGAAAAACTGTTTTTT. This translates into CASSLGEKLFF.

This clonotype was counted once. A much larger clonotype is one base distant, so this may be a read error. The J gene is TRBJ1-1, the V gene TRBV2, with a tentative D call TRBD1 (6 bases). CDR3 length equals 14 residues. Looked up from germline, CDR1 is SNHLY and CDR2 is FYNNEI. V was trimmed by 6 bases and J by 6 bases, leaving 17 bases between them. CDR3 in DNA: TGTGCCAGCAGGGCTCCGGGACATGGCTCTGAAGCTTTCTTT. It specifies CASRAPGHGSEAFF.

This clonotype was detected only a few times. V and J are TRBV7-9 and TRBJ2-7, with D perhaps TRBD1 or TRBD2 (6 bases each). V was trimmed by 4 bases and J by 0 bases, leaving 22 bases between them. CDR3 length equals 18 residues. Germline lookup yields CDR1 SEHNR and CDR2 FQNEAQ (reference sequence). Here the CDR3 reads CASSYRSRGPRGSYEQYF. In nucleotides, the CDR3 is TGTGCCAGCAGCTATCGTTCTCGGGGGCCTCGGGGCTCCTACGAGCAGTACTTC.

In its sample, this clonotype was seen many times. V usage is TRBV29-1 and J usage is TRBJ1-1; D possibly corresponds to TRBD1 (6 bases). V lost 8 bases, J lost 2 bases, and 15 bases lay in between. CDR1 is SQVTM, CDR2 ANQGSEA, per germline. CDR3 length: 13 amino acids. Here the CDR3 reads CSTPAQGNTEAFF. DNA for the CDR3: TGCAGCACCCCCGCACAGGGAAACACTGAAGCTTTCTTT.

This clonotype has a handful of counts. The J gene is TRBJ2-7, the V gene TRBV18; possible D gene TRBD1, 5 bases. V lost 3 bases and J 7 bases, leaving 16 bases between the germline ends. The CDR3 runs to 14 residues. The germline CDR1 and CDR2 sequences are KGHSH and LQKENI. The CDR3 protein is CASSPQGSTFEQYF. CDR3 in DNA: TGTGCCAGCTCACCGCAGGGCTCCACTTTTGAGCAGTACTTC.

This clonotype has only a few counts. The chain uses TRBV12-5 and TRBJ2-3; 7 positions match TRBD1. The CDR3 extends over 13 amino acids. V was clipped by 6 bases and J by 6 bases; unmatched bases: 6. Per germline, CDR1 LGHNT and CDR2 FRNRAP. CDR3 bases: TGTGCTAGTGGCCAGGGGGAAGCGGATACGCAGTATTTT. Its translation: CASGQGEADTQYF.

This clonotype was detected only a few times. The J gene is TRBJ1-2, the V gene TRBV12-3 or TRBV12-4; tentative D call: TRBD1 (5 bases). V lost 4 bases to trimming and J lost 8 bases, with 23 bases between them. The length of the CDR3 is 16 residues. CDR3 in amino acids: CASSSPGRLGRGGYTF. The CDR3 DNA reads TGTGCCAGCAGTTCCCCCGGCAGGTTGGGGCGCGGAGGCTACACCTTC.

This clonotype was seen at least ten times. The chain uses TRBV7-2 and TRBJ2-1, with 9 bases aligning to TRBD2. Germline V gene lookup returns CDR1 SGHTA and CDR2 FQGNSA. Trimming removed 2 bases from V and 6 bases from J; junction bases left unmatched: 11. CDR3 size: 17 residues. The CDR3 sequence is CASSLFVSGGGANEQFF. The CDR3, as DNA: TGTGCCAGCAGCTTATTCGTTTCAGGCGGGGGGGCCAATGAGCAGTTCTTC.

This clonotype was seen repeatedly, ten times or more. This rearrangement joins TRBV4-2 to TRBJ1-2, with 8 positions matching TRBD1. Trimming took 3 bases from V and 5 from J; bases not matched to a gene: 2. The CDR3 spans 13 residues. From germline, CDR1 is LGHNA and CDR2 YNFKEQ. The CDR3 DNA is TGTGCCAGCAGCCAGGGACAGGTATATGGCTACACCTTC. It yields the protein CASSQGQVYGYTF.

The table lists this clonotype with a few counts. The rearrangement uses TRBV7-2 and TRBJ2-7, with 7 bases identical to TRBD2. The CDR3 consists of 14 residues. With 3 bases clipped from V and 6 bases from J, the junction kept 8 bases outside the gene matches. CDR1 SGHTA and CDR2 FQGNSA come from the germline V gene. CDR3 residues: CASSLAGRGVEQYF. The CDR3 bases are TGTGCCAGCAGCTTGGCCGGCCGGGGGGTCGAGCAGTACTTC.

This clonotype was seen at least ten times. The chain links TRBV5-1 to TRBJ2-4, with D possibly being TRBD1 (5 bases). With 0 bases removed from V and 0 bases from J, the gap between germline ends came to 13 bases. The CDR3 has 17 residues. The germline gives CDR1 SGHRS, CDR2 YFSETQ. In DNA form, the CDR3 reads TGCGCCAGCAGCTTGGCCGAAGGGGTGCTAGCCAAAAACATTCAGTACTTC. Its protein is CASSLAEGVLAKNIQYF.

Many counts were recorded for this clonotype. This chain connects TRBV3-1 to TRBJ1-4; D gene uncertain. Germline lookup yields CDR1 LGHDT and CDR2 YNNKEL (reference sequence). V lost 1 base and J 8 bases, leaving 5 bases between the germline ends. There are 12 residues in the CDR3. CDR3 in amino acids: CASSQGQEKLFF. The CDR3 DNA reads as TGTGCCAGCAGCCAAGGTCAGGAAAAACTGTTTTTT.

Ten or more counts support this clonotype. The chain uses TRBV6-2 or TRBV6-3 and TRBJ2-7; 11 positions match TRBD2. Germline lookup yields CDR1 MNHEY and CDR2 SVGEGT. V dropped 2 bases and J dropped 4; count of bases not matched to a gene: 7. The CDR3 consists of 16 residues. The CDR3 spells CASSYLTSGVTYEQYF. The CDR3, as DNA: TGTGCCAGCAGTTACCTGACTAGCGGGGTGACGTACGAGCAGTACTTC.

This clonotype was seen repeatedly, ten times or more. CDR3 bases: TGTGCCAGCAGCACGGGACAGCGGGTGGGTGGCTACACCTTC. Its translation: CASSTGQRVGGYTF. V and J are TRBV7-2 and TRBJ1-2, with 7 bases fitting TRBD1. Germline-derived CDR1 and CDR2 are SGHTA and FQGNSA. The CDR3 has 14 amino acids. With V trimmed by 5 bases and J by 7 bases, 10 bases remained unmatched. The full variable domain, rest sourced from reference TRBV7-2 and TRBJ1-2, is GAGVSQSPSNKVTEKGKDVELRCDPISGHTALYWYRQSLGQGLEFLIYFQGNSAPDKSGLPSDRFSAERTGGSVSTLTIQRTQQEDSAVYLCASSTGQRVGGYTFGSGTRLTVV.

This clonotype was seen ten or more times. The V call is TRBV29-1, the J call TRBJ2-1; a weak D match, TRBD1 (5 bases). Germline CDR1 and CDR2: SQVTM and ANQGSEA. V lost 3 bases to trimming and J lost 4 bases, with 13 bases between them. CDR3 length: 14 amino acids. CDR3 sequence (DNA): TGCAGCGTTGACGAGTCAGGGATTTACAATGAGCAGTTCTTC. Protein product: CSVDESGIYNEQFF.

This clonotype has more than one count but fewer than ten. The rearrangement links TRBV28 to TRBJ2-5, with D unclear. CDR3 length: 14 amino acids. V shed 6 bases and J shed 4 bases, with 15 bases lying between them. The germline gives CDR1 MDHEN, CDR2 SYDVKM. CDR3 sequence: CASSQPRLIETQYF. Written as DNA, the CDR3 is TGTGCCAGCAGCCAGCCTAGATTGATAGAGACCCAGTACTTC.

The chain carries TRBV7-9 and TRBJ2-7; the match to TRBD1 covers 9 bases. This CDR3 is 14 amino acids long. Trimming at V came to 1 base and at J to 4 bases, leaving 2 bases not matched to a gene. Germline V gene lookup returns CDR1 SEHNR and CDR2 FQNEAQ (reference sequence). The CDR3 coding sequence is TGTGCCAGCAGCTTAGGGGACAGGGTTTACGAGCAGTACTTC. It translates to CASSLGDRVYEQYF. Full variable domain (outside the CDR3, taken from reference TRBV7-9 and TRBJ2-7): DTGVSQNPRHKITKRGQNVTFRCDPISEHNRLYWYRQTLGQGPEFLTYFQNEAQLEKSRLLSDRFSAERPKGSFSTLEIQRTEQGDSAMYLCASSLGDRVYEQYFGPGTRLTVT.

CDR3 nucleotides: TGTGCCAGCAGGACGGACAACATAGGTCAAGAGACCCAGTACTTC. Translation gives CASRTDNIGQETQYF. This rearrangement joins TRBV7-9 to TRBJ2-5, with D tentatively TRBD1 (5 bases). Germline V gene data show CDR1 as SEHNR and CDR2 as FQNEAQ (reference sequence). The CDR3 length is 15 residues. V was cut by 6 bases and J by 2 bases, with 16 bases left in between.

This clonotype was seen many times. This rearrangement joins TRBV27 to TRBJ1-5; D unresolved. This CDR3 has 15 amino acids. Germline-derived CDR1 and CDR2 are MNHEY and SMNVEV (reference sequence). Trimming took off 0 bases at V and 9 bases at J, with 15 bases between the two ends. The CDR3 loop reads CASSLSPGGLAPQHF. The CDR3 coding sequence is TGTGCCAGCAGTTTATCACCAGGTGGGCTTGCGCCCCAGCATTTT.

This clonotype was detected many times. V usage is TRBV4-2 and J usage is TRBJ2-2, with D hard to call. Germline V gives CDR1 LGHNA, CDR2 YNFKEQ. The CDR3 covers 14 residues. V lost 1 base and J lost 5, with 8 bases in between. The CDR3 coding sequence is TGTGCCAGCAGCCAAGGGGCTCTTACCGGGGAGCTGTTTTTT. Amino acids: CASSQGALTGELFF.

This clonotype was detected many times. V and J are TRBV18 and TRBJ1-1, with D perhaps matching TRBD1 (5 bases). The V and J ends lost 3 bases and 3 bases respectively, with 14 bases between them. The CDR3 is 15 amino acids. Per germline, CDR1 KGHSH and CDR2 LQKENI. The CDR3 sequence: CASSPLAGRDTEAFF. The CDR3 coding sequence is TGTGCCAGCTCACCGCTAGCAGGGAGGGACACTGAAGCTTTCTTT.